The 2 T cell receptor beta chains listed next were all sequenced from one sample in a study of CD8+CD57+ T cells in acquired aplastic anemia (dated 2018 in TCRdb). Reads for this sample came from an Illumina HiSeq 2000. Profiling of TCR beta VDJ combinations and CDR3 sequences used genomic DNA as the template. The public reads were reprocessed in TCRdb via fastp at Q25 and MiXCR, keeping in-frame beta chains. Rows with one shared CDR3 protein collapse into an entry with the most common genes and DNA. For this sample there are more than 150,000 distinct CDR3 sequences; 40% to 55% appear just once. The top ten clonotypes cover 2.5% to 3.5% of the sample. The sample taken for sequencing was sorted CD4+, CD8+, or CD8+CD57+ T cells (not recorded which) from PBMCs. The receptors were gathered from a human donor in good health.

The CDR3 region is CASRDRGSQPQHF. CDR3 DNA sequence: TGTGCCAGTAGGGACAGGGGCTCTCAGCCCCAGCATTTT. The chain has TRBV19 and TRBJ1-5; 9 nucleotides align to TRBD1. Germline values: CDR1 LNHDA, CDR2 SQIVND (reference sequence). V lost 6 bases to trimming and J lost 6 bases; unmatched junction nucleotides: 3. The CDR3 consists of 13 residues. Using reference TRBV19 and TRBJ1-5 for the parts outside the CDR3, the full variable domain is DGGITQSPKYLFRKEGQNVTLSCEQNLNHDAMYWYRQDPGQGLRLIYYSQIVNDFQKGDIAEGYSVSREKKESFPLTVTSAQKNPTAFYLCASRDRGSQPQHFGDGTRLSIL.

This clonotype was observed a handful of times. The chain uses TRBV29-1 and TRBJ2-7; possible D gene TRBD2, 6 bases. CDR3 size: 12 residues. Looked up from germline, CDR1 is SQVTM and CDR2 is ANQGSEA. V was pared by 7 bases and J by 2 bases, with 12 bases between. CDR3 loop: CSAGLRPYEQYF. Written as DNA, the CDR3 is TGCAGCGCCGGACTACGGCCCTACGAGCAGTACTTC.